This T cell receptor (beta chain) derives from a study of blood T cell repertoires in COVID-19. Germline CDR1 reads SGHRS; CDR2 reads YFSETQ. V lost 2 bases, J lost 7 bases, and 10 bases lay in between. CDR3 size: 13 residues. Sequenced by immunoSEQ multiplex PCR; TCRdb stores in-frame clones only, minus some. The sample records some 46,000 clones, around 80% being singletons. Sequenced sample: peripheral blood. This sequence originates from a woman aged 80 or over with acute or convalescent COVID-19. The gene calls are TRBV5-1 and TRBJ2-1, with D perhaps matching TRBD2 (5 bases). The DNA of the CDR3 is TGCGCCAGCAGCTTTAGCTGGGAGAATGAGCAGTTCTTC. Translated, it gives CASSFSWENEQFF.